Each of the 9 T cell receptor beta chains below was sequenced from the same sample in a study of blood T cell repertoires in COVID-19. Assay used: immunoSEQ multiplex PCR; TCRdb lists only in-frame clones, some missing. This repertoire shows more than 200,000 clones, roughly nine tenths found once; its top ten account for 2.2%. The sample taken for sequencing was peripheral blood. The receptor source for this set is a woman aged 45-60 years with acute or convalescent COVID-19.

The chain links TRBV4-1 to TRBJ1-2; 8 nucleotides match TRBD1. V lost 4 bases and J lost 2; bases outside the gene matches: 6. This CDR3 is 15 amino acids long. Germline CDR1 is MGHRA and CDR2 is YSYEKL. CDR3 DNA sequence: TGCGCCAGCAGCCGGACAGGGACTGAGAACTATGGCTACACCTTC. As protein: CASSRTGTENYGYTF.

The chain employs TRBV19 and TRBJ2-4, with D tentatively TRBD2 (6 bases). Germline V gene data show CDR1 as LNHDA and CDR2 as SQIVND (reference sequence). Trimming pared 4 bases from V and 6 bases from J, leaving 19 bases between. This CDR3 has 16 amino acids. CDR3 nucleotide sequence: TGTGCCAGTAGTAAGGTGGAGGGATTCCCAATAAACATTCAGTACTTC. It codes for CASSKVEGFPINIQYF.

This chain uses TRBV19 with TRBJ1-6, with a tentative D call TRBD1 (6 bases). The CDR3 totals 16 residues. Trimming stripped 6 bases from V and 11 bases from J, with 23 bases between. Germline V CDR1 and CDR2: LNHDA, SQIVND (reference sequence). CDR3 sequence (DNA): TGTGCCAGTAGCGAAAGGGGGGGTGAATATGGTACACCCCTCCACTTT. Translation gives CASSERGGEYGTPLHF.

Here the CDR3 reads CASRGQVTEAFF. The DNA for the CDR3 is TGTGCCAGCAGAGGACAGGTCACTGAAGCTTTCTTT. The chain carries TRBV6-5 and TRBJ1-1; TRBD1 agrees at 7 bases. The germline V gene encodes CDR1 MNHEY and CDR2 SVGAGI. The CDR3 has 12 residues. The V gene end was trimmed by 6 bases and the J gene end by 4 bases; junction bases not matched to a gene: 2.

The V and J genes are TRBV2 and TRBJ2-5, with 9 bases that match TRBD1. There are 16 residues in the CDR3. In germline, CDR1 is SNHLY, CDR2 FYNNEI. With V trimmed by 3 bases and J by 4 bases, 9 bases remained unmatched. CDR3 region: CASSDPTGTGPETQYF. CDR3 DNA: TGTGCCAGCAGTGATCCTACAGGGACAGGGCCAGAGACCCAGTACTTC.

This clone is a singleton in its sample. Within the sample, other DNA sequences also encode this same CDR3. The chain has TRBV3-1 (or the pseudogene TRBV3-2) and TRBJ2-7; 8 bases map to TRBD2. Trimming took 0 bases from V and 2 from J; bases not matched to a gene: 3. CDR3 length: 15 amino acids. CDR1 LGHDT and CDR2 YNNKEL come from the germline V gene (reference sequence). The CDR3 nucleotides read TGTGCCAGCAGCCAAGACCCGGGACTAGCCTACGAGCAGTACTTC. Translating it yields CASSQDPGLAYEQYF.

The V gene is TRBV10-2, the J gene TRBJ2-2; D is perhaps TRBD1 (5 bases). Germline V gene data show CDR1 as WSHSY and CDR2 as SAAADI. V lost 0 bases and J lost 6, with 8 bases in between. The CDR3 has 14 residues. CDR3 in DNA: TGCGCCAGCAGTGAGTCGTGGGGCGCCGGGGAGCTGTTTTTT. It translates to CASSESWGAGELFF.

The rearrangement joins TRBV14 to TRBJ2-7; 7 positions agree with TRBD1. The CDR3 is 14 residues long. The germline CDR1 and CDR2 sequences are SGHDN and FVKESK. V gave up 4 bases and J gave up 3 bases; unmatched junction bases: 6. The CDR3 reads CASSPTGQHYEQYF. The CDR3 DNA is TGTGCCAGCAGCCCTACGGGACAGCACTACGAGCAGTACTTC.

The chain is built from TRBV5-6 and TRBJ2-7; 9 bases line up with TRBD2. The J segment lost 4 bases and the V segment lost 2 bases, leaving 7 bases of the junction unmatched. This CDR3 has 15 residues. Germline V CDR1 and CDR2: SGHDT, YYEEEE. CDR3: CASSFRAGGGYEQYF. Written as DNA, the CDR3 is TGTGCCAGCAGCTTTCGAGCGGGAGGCGGGTACGAGCAGTACTTC. Together with reference TRBV5-6 and TRBJ2-7, the CDR3 gives the full variable domain: DAGVTQSPTHLIKTRGQQVTLRCSPKSGHDTVSWYQQALGQGPQFIFQYYEEEERQRGNFPDRFSGHQFPNYSSELNVNALLLGDSALYLCASSFRAGGGYEQYFGPGTRLTVT.